The 30 T cell receptor beta chains listed next were all sequenced from one sample in a study of T cell clones after liver transplantation. This table comes from immunoSEQ multiplex PCR, and its TCRdb copy is limited to in-frame clones, with some not included. The sample consists of 75,000 to 95,000 clones, approximately 87% of them appearing once. Sequences were derived from CD4+ T cells from blood, sampled at the 22-month timepoint. These receptors came from a human patient who received a liver transplant. Some T cells may be provided by the graft donor.

CDR3 nucleotides: TGCAGCGGCCCGACCTCTAGCTGGCAGTTCTTC. Translating it yields CSGPTSSWQFF. V usage is TRBV29-1 and J usage is TRBJ2-1, with D maybe TRBD2 (5 bases). The V and J ends lost 7 bases and 12 bases respectively, with 16 bases between them. This CDR3 is built from 11 residues. Germline values: CDR1 SQVTM, CDR2 ANQGSEA.

The gene calls are TRBV7-9 and TRBJ2-5; 12 bases line up with TRBD2. Germline V gene sequence: CDR1 SEHNR, CDR2 FQNEAQ (reference sequence). The CDR3 loop spans 15 amino acids. Trimming took 4 bases from V and 1 from J; bases not matched to a gene: 1. CDR3 loop: CASSSGLAGQETQYF. CDR3 sequence (DNA): TGTGCCAGCAGCTCGGGACTAGCGGGCCAAGAGACCCAGTACTTC.

Regarding this clone: Other DNA sequences in this sample translate to the same CDR3. The chain employs TRBV28 and TRBJ1-4; 7 bases align to TRBD1. Germline V gene lookup returns CDR1 MDHEN and CDR2 SYDVKM. This CDR3 has 14 amino acids. V gave up 5 bases and J gave up 3 bases; unmatched junction bases: 3. For the CDR3, the DNA is TGTGCCAGCAGTCGACAGGGCTCTAATGAAAAACTGTTTTTT. Translation: CASSRQGSNEKLFF.

The chain carries TRBV11-1 and TRBJ1-6; no definite D call. V was cut by 3 bases and J by 7 bases, with 13 bases left in between. The CDR3 runs to 15 residues. Per germline, CDR1 SGHAT and CDR2 FQDESV (reference sequence). This CDR3 is CASSFDGRENSPLHF. The CDR3 DNA reads as TGTGCCAGCAGCTTTGACGGCAGAGAAAATTCACCCCTCCACTTT.

The chain couples TRBV6-1 to TRBJ2-1; tentative D call: TRBD2 (5 bases). In germline, CDR1 is MNHNS, CDR2 SASEGT. V lost 7 bases and J lost 8, with 12 bases in between. The CDR3 runs 12 residues. Here the CDR3 reads CASTPAVDEQFF. The DNA for the CDR3 is TGTGCCAGCACCCCAGCGGTGGATGAGCAGTTCTTC.

The V call is TRBV11-1, the J call TRBJ1-4; D is uncertain. Germline CDR1 and CDR2: SGHAT and FQDESV (reference sequence). Trimming left V 5 bases short and J 2 bases short, with 12 bases between. This CDR3 has 15 residues. The CDR3: CASSTGDKTNEKLFF. Here the CDR3 DNA reads TGTGCCAGCAGCACCGGCGACAAGACTAATGAAAAACTGTTTTTT. Based on the CDR3 plus reference TRBV11-1 and TRBJ1-4, the full variable domain is EAEVAQSPRYKITEKSQAVAFWCDPISGHATLYWYRQILGQGPELLVQFQDESVVDDSQLPKDRFSAERLKGVDSTLKIQPAELGDSAMYLCASSTGDKTNEKLFFGSGTQLSVL.

This chain joins TRBV20-1 and TRBJ1-2; D is ambiguous. V lost 1 base, J lost 5 bases, and 5 bases lay in between. The V gene's germline CDR1 is DFQATT and CDR2 SNEGSKA (reference sequence). This CDR3 is 11 amino acids long. CDR3 region: CSARAGYGYTF. In DNA form, the CDR3 reads TGCAGTGCTAGAGCCGGGTATGGCTACACCTTC.

V and J are TRBV19 and TRBJ2-3, with no clear D. Per the germline V gene, CDR1 is LNHDA and CDR2 is SQIVND (reference sequence). CDR3 length: 13 residues. V gave up 7 bases and J gave up 1 base, with 9 bases separating them. CDR3 loop: CASIPGGTDTQYF. CDR3 sequence (DNA): TGTGCCAGTATTCCGGGCGGCACAGATACGCAGTATTTT.

J is TRBJ2-3 and V is TRBV6-5; 8 bases are shared with TRBD2. With V trimmed by 7 bases and J by 7 bases, 10 bases remained unmatched. The CDR3 extends over 14 amino acids. The germline CDR1 and CDR2 sequences are MNHEY and SVGAGI. The CDR3 region has the DNA TGTGCCAGCACCACGGGGGGGAGGGCGAATACGCAGTATTTT. It encodes CASTTGGRANTQYF.

CDR3 in amino acids: CASSNPGQVPDTQYF. Here the CDR3 DNA reads TGTGCCAGCAGCAACCCGGGACAGGTACCAGATACGCAGTATTTT. This rearrangement joins TRBV7-2 to TRBJ2-3; 8 bases are shared with TRBD1. The V and J ends lost 5 bases and 4 bases, in that order; junction bases with no gene match: 8. The CDR3 has 15 amino acids. The germline CDR1 and CDR2 sequences are SGHTA and FQGNSA.

The genes are TRBV21-1 and TRBJ2-7; TRBD2 was called by the table and not checked on the DNA. TRBV21-1 is flagged as a pseudogene. The length of the CDR3 is 16 residues. For the CDR3, the DNA is TGTGCCAGCAGCAAAGTTTCTAGCGGGAGCTCCTACGAGCAGTACTTC. This translates into CASSKVSSGSSYEQYF.

This clone occurred once. This chain joins TRBV2 and TRBJ1-5; D perhaps matches TRBD1 (5 bases). Germline CDR1 SNHLY, CDR2 FYNNEI. Trimming cost V 4 bases and J 8 bases, with 12 bases left between them. This CDR3 spans 13 amino acids. CDR3 region: CASSGDSREPQHF. The CDR3 coding sequence is TGTGCCAGCAGTGGGGACTCTAGGGAGCCCCAGCATTTT.

This clone was picked up one time. The gene calls are TRBV5-4 and TRBJ2-2; TRBD1 agrees at 11 bases. This CDR3 comprises 15 residues. Germline loops: CDR1 SGHNT, CDR2 YYREEE (reference sequence). V dropped 5 bases and J dropped 4; count of bases not matched to a gene: 4. This CDR3 reads CASRSGTGGTGELFF. CDR3 nucleotide sequence: TGTGCCAGCAGGTCCGGGACAGGGGGCACCGGGGAGCTGTTTTTT.

The V gene is TRBV11-2, the J gene TRBJ1-4, with D hard to call. In germline, CDR1 is SGHAT, CDR2 FQNNGV. The CDR3 sequence is 15 residues long. Trimming left V 2 bases short and J 4 bases short, with 11 bases between. The CDR3 DNA reads TGTGCCAGCAGCTTATATGTAACGGGTAATGAAAAACTGTTTTTT. It translates to CASSLYVTGNEKLFF.

The rearrangement uses TRBV19 and TRBJ1-4, with 8 bases matching TRBD1. This CDR3 contains 14 residues. Germline lookup yields CDR1 LNHDA and CDR2 SQIVND (reference sequence). The V gene end was trimmed by 6 bases and the J gene end by 2 bases; junction bases not matched to a gene: 2. The CDR3 region has the DNA TGTGCCAGTAGACAGGGGGGGACTAATGAAAAACTGTTTTTT. This sequence encodes CASRQGGTNEKLFF.

This clone showed up just once. The gene calls are TRBV29-1 and TRBJ1-4; D gene uncertain. The germline CDR1 and CDR2 sequences are SQVTM and ANQGSEA. Trimming took 3 bases from V and 7 from J, leaving 12 bases between them. The CDR3 is made up of 13 amino acids. CDR3 loop: CSVETREGEKLFF. DNA of the CDR3: TGCAGCGTTGAGACCCGAGAGGGTGAAAAACTGTTTTTT.

The rearrangement links TRBV18 to TRBJ1-4, with D unclear. CDR3 length: 14 residues. Germline CDR1 reads KGHSH; CDR2 reads LQKENI. Trimming took 8 bases from V and 0 from J, leaving 10 bases between them. For the CDR3, the DNA is TGTGCCAGCCGAAAAGTTGCAACTAATGAAAAACTGTTTTTT. Amino acids: CASRKVATNEKLFF.

The rearrangement uses TRBV25-1 and TRBJ2-7, with 15 bases fitting TRBD2. Germline V CDR1 and CDR2: MGHDK, SYGVNS. The CDR3 spans 16 residues. The V gene end was trimmed by 7 bases and the J gene end by 0 bases; junction bases not matched to a gene: 4. The CDR3 nucleotides read TGTGCCAGCACAGGGACTAGCGGGGGGAACTCCTACGAGCAGTACTTC. Amino acid sequence: CASTGTSGGNSYEQYF.

The genes are TRBV5-4 and TRBJ1-4; the D is unclear. Trimming stripped 0 bases from V and 8 bases from J, with 11 bases between. CDR1 and CDR2 from the germline V gene are SGHNT and YYREEE (reference sequence). This CDR3 has 14 amino acids. The CDR3 region has the DNA TGTGCCAGCAGCTTGGGTCGAAACGGGGAAAAACTGTTTTTT. Its protein is CASSLGRNGEKLFF.

The chain joins TRBV18 to TRBJ2-1; maybe TRBD2 (6 bases). Trimming stripped 6 bases from V and 8 bases from J, with 20 bases between. The CDR3 has 15 amino acids. CDR1 and CDR2 from the germline V gene are KGHSH and LQKENI. CDR3 residues: CASSPYGGGGYEQFF. The CDR3 bases are TGTGCCAGCTCCCCGTATGGGGGAGGAGGTTATGAGCAGTTCTTC.

The chain employs TRBV7-3 and TRBJ2-2; D unclear. Germline CDR1 and CDR2: SGHTA and FQGTGA. The CDR3 sequence is 14 residues long. Trimming removed 5 bases from V and 6 bases from J, with 13 bases in between. CDR3 sequence (DNA): TGTGCCAGCAGCCCGTATGGGTCCGCCGGGGAGCTGTTTTTT. This encodes CASSPYGSAGELFF.

The chain recombines TRBV14 with TRBJ2-1; 7 bases match TRBD2. The V gene end was trimmed by 7 bases and the J gene end by 2 bases; junction bases not matched to a gene: 5. In germline, CDR1 is SGHDN, CDR2 FVKESK. The CDR3 totals 14 residues. The CDR3 bases are TGTGCCAGCACCGAGACTAGCCCCTACAATGAGCAGTTCTTC. Protein sequence: CASTETSPYNEQFF.

This chain joins TRBV5-1 and TRBJ1-4; TRBD1 matches at 7 bases. The J segment lost 8 bases and the V segment lost 0 bases, leaving 7 bases of the junction unmatched. This CDR3 region has 15 residues. CDR1 and CDR2 from the germline V gene are SGHRS and YFSETQ. CDR3 bases: TGCGCCAGCAGCTTGGGGACAGGAAACCAGGAAAAACTGTTTTTT. Translating gives CASSLGTGNQEKLFF.

This chain uses TRBV7-9 with TRBJ1-1; weak D call: TRBD1 (6 bases). CDR1 and CDR2 from the germline V gene are SEHNR and FQNEAQ (reference sequence). Deletions cut 5 bases from V and 11 bases from J, with 18 bases between. This CDR3 is built from 13 residues. CDR3 residues: CASSPRGGTWAFF. CDR3 coding DNA: TGTGCCAGCAGCCCGCGGGGGGGCACATGGGCTTTCTTT.

The rearrangement uses TRBV7-9 and TRBJ1-3, with 9 nucleotides matching TRBD1. Germline-derived CDR1 and CDR2 are SEHNR and FQNEAQ (reference sequence). J lost 6 bases, V lost 3 bases, and 6 bases had no gene match. The CDR3 runs 15 residues. DNA for the CDR3: TGTGCCAGCAGCTTGCCCGGACAGGGGCTAAACACCATATATTTT. This encodes CASSLPGQGLNTIYF.

The genes are TRBV11-2 and TRBJ1-4, with TRBD1 identical over 9 bases. CDR3 size: 14 residues. Germline-derived CDR1 and CDR2 are SGHAT and FQNNGV. The V and J ends lost 5 bases and 7 bases, in that order; junction bases with no gene match: 5. Here the CDR3 DNA reads TGTGCCAGCAGCCCCGGGACAGGGAGTGAAAAACTGTTTTTT. This gives the protein CASSPGTGSEKLFF.

The chain couples TRBV14 to TRBJ2-5; 8 bases match TRBD2. The CDR3 has 14 residues. Germline V gene sequence: CDR1 SGHDN, CDR2 FVKESK. The ends lost 2 bases at V and 4 bases at J; junction bases unmatched: 3. The CDR3 nucleotides read TGTGCCAGCAGCCAAATCAGCGGGAGAGAGACCCAGTACTTC. This encodes CASSQISGRETQYF.

The chain has TRBV7-8 and TRBJ1-5; tentative D call: TRBD1 (5 bases). The CDR3 contains 15 residues. CDR1 and CDR2 from the germline V gene are SGHVS and FQNEAQ. V shed 4 bases and J shed 3 bases, with 13 bases lying between them. In nucleotides, the CDR3 is TGTGCCAGCAGCTATGGGGACCGAAACAATCAGCCCCAGCATTTT. Protein sequence: CASSYGDRNNQPQHF.

This clone was recorded a few times. V and J are TRBV5-6 and TRBJ2-5; D might be TRBD1 or TRBD2, each matching 6 bases. CDR3 length equals 16 residues. Trimming took off 1 base at V and 0 bases at J, with 13 bases between the two ends. Germline CDR1 and CDR2: SGHDT and YYEEEE. CDR3 coding DNA: TGTGCCAGCAGCTTGTGGGGGGCTTCGTACCAAGAGACCCAGTACTTC. Its protein is CASSLWGASYQETQYF. The complete variable domain, with remaining parts taken from reference TRBV5-6 and TRBJ2-5, reads DAGVTQSPTHLIKTRGQQVTLRCSPKSGHDTVSWYQQALGQGPQFIFQYYEEEERQRGNFPDRFSGHQFPNYSSELNVNALLLGDSALYLCASSLWGASYQETQYFGPGTRLLVL.

This clone was picked up a small number of times. The chain recombines TRBV7-2 with TRBJ1-5; the D is unclear. The germline CDR1 and CDR2 sequences are SGHTA and FQGNSA. The CDR3 is 12 residues long. V was shortened by 1 base and J by 4 bases, with 2 bases between the two germline ends. The CDR3 region is CASSLVNQPQHF. For the CDR3, the DNA is TGTGCCAGCAGCTTAGTGAATCAGCCCCAGCATTTT.